The 4 T cell receptor beta chains presented below share a single source sample, sequenced in a study of T-cell reconstitution after alpha-beta-depleted transplantation in children. Unique molecular identifiers were incorporated when the TCRbeta library was constructed. TCRdb passed the PCR reads through MiXCR, listing each CDR3 protein once. The repertoire has 610,000 or so distinct CDR3 sequences, roughly 30% of them found once; the top ten carry about 35%. The specimen was PBMCs, collected before TCRalphabeta/CD19-depleted stem cell transplant. Receptor source: a boy younger than two with Wiskott-Aldrich syndrome, due to receive a stem cell transplant.

This clonotype was recorded a few times. The genes are TRBV5-1 and TRBJ2-7, with 7 bases matching TRBD2. The V gene end was trimmed by 3 bases and the J gene end by 1 base; junction bases not matched to a gene: 4. The CDR3 totals 14 residues. Germline assignment: CDR1 SGHRS and CDR2 YFSETQ. For the CDR3, the DNA is TGCGCCAGCAGCTGGGGCGGGAGTTCCTACGAGCAGTACTTC. Translating gives CASSWGGSSYEQYF.

The table lists this clonotype with a few counts. The chain employs TRBV5-1 and TRBJ1-6; no clear D gene. The CDR3 consists of 14 residues. The germline V and J ends were trimmed by 1 base and 5 bases, with 7 bases remaining between them. Germline CDR1 and CDR2: SGHRS and YFSETQ. In DNA, the CDR3 is TGCGCCAGCAGCTTGATGCAGAATAATTCACCCCTCCACTTT. Protein: CASSLMQNNSPLHF.

V and J are TRBV7-9 and TRBJ1-2; the D gene is possibly TRBD1 (6 bases). Trimming pared 4 bases from V and 6 bases from J, leaving 18 bases between. CDR3 length: 15 residues. The germline V gene has CDR1 SEHNR and CDR2 FQNEAQ (reference sequence). Here the CDR3 DNA reads TGTGCCAGCAGCTCGGGGTCGGGGGGCGCCGATGGCTACACCTTC. It encodes CASSSGSGGADGYTF. Looking up the rest from reference TRBV7-9 and TRBJ1-2 gives the full variable domain: DTGVSQNPRHKITKRGQNVTFRCDPISEHNRLYWYRQTLGQGPEFLTYFQNEAQLEKSRLLSDRFSAERPKGSFSTLEIQRTEQGDSAMYLCASSSGSGGADGYTFGSGTRLTVV.

As DNA, the CDR3 is TGTGCCAGCAGTGAATCACGATCGGCGGGGAACAGTATCGGCGGGAGGGGGGATACGCAGTATTTT. This codes for CASSESRSAGNSIGGRGDTQYF. This chain uses TRBV25-1 with TRBJ2-3, with 9 bases matching TRBD2. This CDR3 is 22 amino acids long. The germline CDR1 and CDR2 sequences are MGHDK and SYGVNS. Unmatched junction bases numbered 26, after V lost 1 base and J lost 6 bases.